The rows below give T cell receptor beta chains drawn from one sample of a study of OX40 agonist ivuxolimab in advanced cancers. Sequencing used immunoSEQ multiplex PCR; TCRdb keeps in-frame clones, though not all of them. The table has 50,000 to 65,000 clones, around 90% seen once. Sequences were derived from CD4+ or CD8+ T cells sorted from blood, sampled in a trial of the OX40 agonist ivuxolimab. These receptors were taken from an adult with an advanced solid tumor such as melanoma, head and neck, liver or kidney cancer. CDR3s include the opening cysteine and the closing phenylalanine or tryptophan. The order of the fields is J gene, D gene, V gene, clone size, CDR3 DNA, CDR3 protein. The D gene is left open where the match is weak. Clone size, where shown, is once, few, many, or a class for clones that have expanded.

j_call: TRBJ2-5
d_call: -
v_call: TRBV6-5
clone_size: -
cdr3_nt: TGTGCCAGCAGTACGGGGCTAGCGCAAGAGACCCAGTACTTC
cdr3_aa: CASSTGLAQETQYF

j_call: TRBJ1-6
d_call: -
v_call: TRBV11-3
clone_size: -
cdr3_nt: TGTGCCAGCAGGATGAGGGGGAATAATTCACCCCTCCACTTT
cdr3_aa: CASRMRGNNSPLHF

j_call: TRBJ2-7
d_call: TRBD2
v_call: TRBV9
clone_size: -
cdr3_nt: TGTGCCAGCAGCGCCGGACTAGCGGGCAACAACGAGCAGTACTTC
cdr3_aa: CASSAGLAGNNEQYF

j_call: TRBJ2-3
d_call: TRBD1
v_call: TRBV19
clone_size: -
cdr3_nt: TGTGCCAGTAGTACCGACCGGGACAGGGATGGGACAGATACGCAGTATTTT
cdr3_aa: CASSTDRDRDGTDTQYF

j_call: TRBJ2-5
d_call: -
v_call: TRBV6-5
clone_size: -
cdr3_nt: TGTGCCAGCAGCCCAATGGTGGGTTCTCAAGAGACCCAGTACTTC
cdr3_aa: CASSPMVGSQETQYF

j_call: TRBJ2-3
d_call: TRBD1
v_call: TRBV27
clone_size: once
cdr3_nt: TGTGCCAGCAGTCAAGGACAGGGAGTGACAGATACGCAGTATTTT
cdr3_aa: CASSQGQGVTDTQYF

j_call: TRBJ1-1
d_call: -
v_call: TRBV19
clone_size: -
cdr3_nt: TGTGCCAGTAGTATAGAGAGTCGGGGGTTAAAATCGGATGAAGCTTTCTTT
cdr3_aa: CASSIESRGLKSDEAFF

j_call: TRBJ2-1
d_call: -
v_call: TRBV6-5
clone_size: few
cdr3_nt: TGTGCCAGCCGGGGGCGGGAGTATTACAATGAGCAGTTCTTC
cdr3_aa: CASRGREYYNEQFF

j_call: TRBJ1-1
d_call: -
v_call: TRBV27
clone_size: few
cdr3_nt: TGTGCCAGCAGTTACGGCGCGGGCACTGAAGCTTTCTTT
cdr3_aa: CASSYGAGTEAFF

j_call: TRBJ2-7
d_call: TRBD2
v_call: TRBV19
clone_size: -
cdr3_nt: TGTGCCAGTAGTTGGAGCGGGAGTACCTACGAGCAGTACTTC
cdr3_aa: CASSWSGSTYEQYF

j_call: TRBJ2-1
d_call: -
v_call: TRBV29-1
clone_size: -
cdr3_nt: TGCAGCGTTGAACTCCCCTATCGGCGACAGGCCCTCAGGGAGCAGTTCTTC
cdr3_aa: CSVELPYRRQALREQFF

j_call: TRBJ2-3
d_call: -
v_call: TRBV2
clone_size: -
cdr3_nt: TGTGCCAGCAGTGACTTCACAGATACGCAGTATTTT
cdr3_aa: CASSDFTDTQYF

j_call: TRBJ2-7
d_call: -
v_call: TRBV6-5
clone_size: -
cdr3_nt: TGTGCCAGCAGTTCAGGACTACCCTACGAGCAGTACTTC
cdr3_aa: CASSSGLPYEQYF

j_call: TRBJ2-1
d_call: -
v_call: TRBV7-2
clone_size: -
cdr3_nt: TGTGCCAGCAGCTTATTGGATCCCCCGGGCAATGAGCAGTTCTTC
cdr3_aa: CASSLLDPPGNEQFF

j_call: TRBJ1-2
d_call: -
v_call: TRBV5-4
clone_size: once
cdr3_nt: TGTGCCAGCAGCCCCGAATGGGCTAACTATGGCTACACCTTC
cdr3_aa: CASSPEWANYGYTF

j_call: TRBJ2-4
d_call: -
v_call: TRBV18
clone_size: -
cdr3_nt: TGTGCCAGCTCACCACCGACAGCAAACATTCAGTACTTC
cdr3_aa: CASSPPTANIQYF

j_call: TRBJ2-2
d_call: -
v_call: TRBV11-3
clone_size: -
cdr3_nt: TGTGCCAGCAGCGAGGGGGTCGGGACCGGGGAGCTGTTTTTT
cdr3_aa: CASSEGVGTGELFF

j_call: TRBJ2-5
d_call: -
v_call: TRBV25-1
clone_size: -
cdr3_nt: TGTGCCAGCAGTGTGCTACCCCAAGAGACCCAGTACTTC
cdr3_aa: CASSVLPQETQYF

j_call: TRBJ2-1
d_call: TRBD2
v_call: TRBV9
clone_size: -
cdr3_nt: TGTGCCAGCAGCGTCCCCCTAGCGGGAGGGAGTAATGAGCAGTTCTTC
cdr3_aa: CASSVPLAGGSNEQFF

j_call: TRBJ2-2
d_call: -
v_call: TRBV30
clone_size: -
cdr3_nt: TGTGCCTGGAGCGGGGCCTGGAACACCGGGGAGCTGTTTTTT
cdr3_aa: CAWSGAWNTGELFF

j_call: TRBJ2-1
d_call: -
v_call: TRBV9
clone_size: -
cdr3_nt: TGTGCCAGCAGCGTAAGCACCCCTTACAATGAGCAGTTCTTC
cdr3_aa: CASSVSTPYNEQFF

j_call: TRBJ2-7
d_call: TRBD1
v_call: TRBV28
clone_size: -
cdr3_nt: TGTGCCAGCAGAAGGACAGGGTGGTCTTTTTACGAGCAGTACTTC
cdr3_aa: CASRRTGWSFYEQYF

j_call: TRBJ2-1
d_call: TRBD2
v_call: TRBV7-2
clone_size: -
cdr3_nt: TGTGCCAGCAGCCAAACAGGGCTAGCGGGAGGATATGAGCAGTTCTTC
cdr3_aa: CASSQTGLAGGYEQFF

j_call: TRBJ2-7
d_call: TRBD2
v_call: TRBV4-3
clone_size: -
cdr3_nt: TGCGCCAGCAGCCACGAATTAGCGGGAGGACGGAACGAGCAGTACTTC
cdr3_aa: CASSHELAGGRNEQYF

j_call: TRBJ2-2
d_call: -
v_call: TRBV7-6
clone_size: -
cdr3_nt: TGTGCCAGCAGCTTGGTTTATGGCACCGGGGAGCTGTTTTTT
cdr3_aa: CASSLVYGTGELFF

j_call: TRBJ2-1
d_call: TRBD1
v_call: TRBV9
clone_size: -
cdr3_nt: TGTGCCAGCAGCCTCCCCGGGACAGGGAGCTCCTACAATGAGCAGTTCTTC
cdr3_aa: CASSLPGTGSSYNEQFF

j_call: TRBJ2-7
d_call: TRBD2
v_call: TRBV6-6
clone_size: -
cdr3_nt: TGTGCCAGCAGTTACTCGACTAGCGGGAGTTCGTACGAGCAGTACTTC
cdr3_aa: CASSYSTSGSSYEQYF

j_call: TRBJ2-7
d_call: -
v_call: TRBV30
clone_size: few
cdr3_nt: TGTGCCTGGAGGGACAAGAGCAAAACCGAGCAGTACTTC
cdr3_aa: CAWRDKSKTEQYF

j_call: TRBJ2-5
d_call: -
v_call: TRBV30
clone_size: -
cdr3_nt: TGTGCCTGGTCCCCGGCGGCAACAAGAGAGGCCCAGTACTTC
cdr3_aa: CAWSPAATREAQYF

j_call: TRBJ1-1
d_call: -
v_call: TRBV19
clone_size: -
cdr3_nt: TGTGCCAGTAGTGAGGGGGACACTGAAGCTTTCTTT
cdr3_aa: CASSEGDTEAFF

j_call: TRBJ1-5
d_call: -
v_call: TRBV19
clone_size: -
cdr3_nt: TGTGCCAGTAGTACCGGTGCTGTTTCCCAGCATTTT
cdr3_aa: CASSTGAVSQHF

j_call: TRBJ2-1
d_call: -
v_call: TRBV7-6
clone_size: once
cdr3_nt: TGTGCCAGCAGTGAGGACACTTACAATGAGCAGTTCTTC
cdr3_aa: CASSEDTYNEQFF